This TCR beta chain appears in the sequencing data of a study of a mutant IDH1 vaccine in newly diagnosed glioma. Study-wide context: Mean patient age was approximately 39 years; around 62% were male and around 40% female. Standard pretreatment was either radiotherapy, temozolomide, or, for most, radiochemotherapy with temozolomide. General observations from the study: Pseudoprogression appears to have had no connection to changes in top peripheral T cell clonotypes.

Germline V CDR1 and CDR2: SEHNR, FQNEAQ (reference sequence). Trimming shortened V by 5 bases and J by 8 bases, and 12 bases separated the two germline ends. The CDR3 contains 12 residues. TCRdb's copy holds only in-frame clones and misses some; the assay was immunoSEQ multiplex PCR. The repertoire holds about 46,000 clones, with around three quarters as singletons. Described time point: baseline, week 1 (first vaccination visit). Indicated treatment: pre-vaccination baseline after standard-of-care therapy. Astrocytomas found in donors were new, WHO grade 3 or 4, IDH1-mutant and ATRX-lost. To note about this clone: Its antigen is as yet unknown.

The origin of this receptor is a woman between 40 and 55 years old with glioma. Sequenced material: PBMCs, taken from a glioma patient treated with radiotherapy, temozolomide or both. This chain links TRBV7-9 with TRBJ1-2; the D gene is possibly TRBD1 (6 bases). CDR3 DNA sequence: TGTGCCAGCAGCCCACAGGGTAACGGCTACACCTTC. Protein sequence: CASSPQGNGYTF.